One and the same sample provided the 32 T cell receptor beta chains below, sequenced in a study of cytomegalovirus exposure and HLA in healthy donors. Data came from immunoSEQ multiplex PCR; TCRdb stores just in-frame clones and leaves some out. Here the sample spans some 150,000 clones, roughly 92% being singletons. The sequenced sample was PBMCs. The origin of the receptors is a man between 18 and 35 years old in good health and CMV-seronegative.

This clone was recorded once. The rearrangement links TRBV5-1 to TRBJ1-5; 9 nucleotides line up with TRBD1. The CDR3 length is 14 residues. V shed 4 bases and J 4 bases; nucleotides not matched to a gene: 3. Germline V gene sequence: CDR1 SGHRS, CDR2 YFSETQ. DNA for the CDR3: TGCGCCAGCAGCGTTGGGACAGGGAATCAGCCCCAGCATTTT. This codes for CASSVGTGNQPQHF.

J is TRBJ2-3 and V is TRBV11-3, with a weak D call TRBD2 (5 bases). Trimming took off 1 base at V and 5 bases at J, with 13 bases between the two ends. The CDR3 consists of 15 residues. CDR1 SGHNT and CDR2 YENEEA come from the germline V gene. CDR3 in DNA: TGTGCCAGCAGCTTAGGAGCCCTAGCAGGAGATACGCAGTATTTT. Translating it yields CASSLGALAGDTQYF.

The chain uses TRBV30 and TRBJ2-1; possibly TRBD2 for D (6 bases). V lost 0 bases, J lost 3 bases, and 9 bases lay in between. The CDR3 spans 14 residues. Germline CDR1 GTSNPN, CDR2 SVGIG (reference sequence). The CDR3 is CAWSVRGSYNEQFF. Here the CDR3 DNA reads TGTGCCTGGAGTGTACGGGGGAGCTACAATGAGCAGTTCTTC.

The chain combines TRBV15 with TRBJ2-2; D gene uncertain. With 5 bases removed from V and 4 bases from J, the gap between germline ends came to 11 bases. Germline lookup yields CDR1 LNHNV and CDR2 YYDKDF (reference sequence). This CDR3 is built from 14 residues. The CDR3 protein is CATSLRGGTGELFF. Here the CDR3 DNA reads TGTGCCACCAGCCTCCGCGGCGGCACCGGGGAGCTGTTTTTT.

J is TRBJ2-1 and V is TRBV13; D perhaps matches TRBD1 (8 bases). Looked up from germline, CDR1 is PRHDT and CDR2 is FYEKMQ (reference sequence). The V end lost 0 bases, the J end lost 5 bases, and 17 bases lay between the germline ends. The CDR3 length is 17 residues. CDR3 sequence (DNA): TGTGCCAGCAGCTTAGGCGCCACAGGGGGGGGCCACAATGAGCAGTTCTTC. Protein: CASSLGATGGGHNEQFF.

This rearrangement joins TRBV5-4 to TRBJ2-3; no clear D gene. CDR1 and CDR2 from the germline V gene are SGHNT and YYREEE (reference sequence). Trimming removed 2 bases from V and 2 bases from J, with 12 bases in between. The CDR3 sequence is 15 residues long. The DNA of the CDR3 is TGTGCCAGCAGCTTATTAGCAGAATACACAGATACGCAGTATTTT. Its translation: CASSLLAEYTDTQYF. Supplemented by reference TRBV5-4 and TRBJ2-3, the full variable domain reads ETGVTQSPTHLIKTRGQQVTLRCSSQSGHNTVSWYQQALGQGPQFIFQYYREEENGRGNFPPRFSGLQFPNYSSELNVNALELDDSALYLCASSLLAEYTDTQYFGPGTRLTVL.

J is TRBJ1-2 and V is TRBV11-2; the D is unclear. The CDR3 totals 14 residues. Trimming cost V 0 bases and J 4 bases, with 9 bases left between them. Looked up from germline, CDR1 is SGHAT and CDR2 is FQNNGV. CDR3 protein: CASSLEWQVYGYTF. CDR3 coding DNA: TGTGCCAGCAGCTTAGAATGGCAGGTCTATGGCTACACCTTC.

J is TRBJ2-3 and V is TRBV6-5; D is possibly TRBD1 (5 bases). Germline values: CDR1 MNHEY, CDR2 SVGAGI. The CDR3 contains 14 residues. Trimming pared 7 bases from V and 1 base from J, leaving 12 bases between. The CDR3, as DNA: TGTGCCAGCACAGGGATTGAAGGCACAGATACGCAGTATTTT. As protein: CASTGIEGTDTQYF.

The chain combines TRBV14 with TRBJ1-1; no clear D. The V gene's germline CDR1 is SGHDN and CDR2 FVKESK. Trimming removed 4 bases from V and 6 bases from J, with 15 bases in between. The CDR3 is 14 residues long. The CDR3 bases are TGTGCCAGCAGCCTCGCAGGCAATTGGGCTGAAGCTTTCTTT. This sequence encodes CASSLAGNWAEAFF.

J is TRBJ2-1 and V is TRBV30; D is possibly TRBD2 (5 bases). Germline values: CDR1 GTSNPN, CDR2 SVGIG (reference sequence). The V end was cut by 0 bases, the J end by 3 bases, with 6 bases between. The CDR3 has 13 amino acids. CDR3 protein: CAWSVLDYNEQFF. DNA for the CDR3: TGTGCCTGGAGTGTACTAGACTACAATGAGCAGTTCTTC.

This clone is a singleton in its sample. The rearrangement links TRBV7-2 to TRBJ2-7; 9 positions agree with TRBD2. Germline V CDR1 and CDR2: SGHTA, FQGNSA. The V segment lost 0 bases and the J segment 7 bases; nucleotides outside the gene matches: 7. The CDR3 is 15 amino acids. The CDR3 DNA follows: TGTGCCAGCAGCTTAGCTGCGGGGGGGCCGAGAGAGCAGTACTTC. Translating gives CASSLAAGGPREQYF. Drawing the rest from reference TRBV7-2 and TRBJ2-7, the complete variable domain is GAGVSQSPSNKVTEKGKDVELRCDPISGHTALYWYRQSLGQGLEFLIYFQGNSAPDKSGLPSDRFSAERTGGSVSTLTIQRTQQEDSAVYLCASSLAAGGPREQYFGPGTRLTVT.

The V call is TRBV4-3, the J call TRBJ1-4, with TRBD1 identical over 10 bases. After removal of 1 base from V and 8 bases from J, the junction contained 13 bases not matched to a gene. CDR3 length: 18 residues. Germline CDR1 LGHNA, CDR2 YSLEER. This chain's CDR3 is CASSQGYPPGQGREKLFF. In nucleotides, the CDR3 is TGCGCCAGCAGCCAAGGTTACCCGCCGGGACAGGGGAGAGAAAAACTGTTTTTT.

The genes are TRBV6-5 and TRBJ1-2; D not resolved. V was trimmed by 3 bases and J by 2 bases, leaving 16 bases between them. This CDR3 contains 16 residues. Germline V gene data show CDR1 as MNHEY and CDR2 as SVGAGI. For the CDR3, the DNA is TGTGCCAGCAGTTATGGGTCGGGGATGTTAAACTATGGCTACACCTTC. Residues: CASSYGSGMLNYGYTF.

This clone was observed a single time. This CDR3 reads CASSTQTNTEAFF. The CDR3 nucleotides are TGTGCCAGCAGTACACAGACAAACACTGAAGCTTTCTTT. The chain uses TRBV27 and TRBJ1-1; no firm D call. The V gene's germline CDR1 is MNHEY and CDR2 SMNVEV (reference sequence). The V and J ends lost 5 bases and 2 bases respectively, with 9 bases between them. CDR3 size: 13 residues.

A remark on this clone: A junction end diverges from the germline sequence, so it may reflect a read error. The rearrangement joins TRBV2 to TRBJ2-1; 10 bases are a match to TRBD2. The germline gives CDR1 SNHLY, CDR2 FYNNEI. The CDR3 has 14 amino acids. CDR3 DNA sequence: TGTGCCAGCAGGGAAGGTAGCGGGGGGAATGAGCAGTTCTTC. Translation: CASREGSGGNEQFF. The full variable domain, completed using reference TRBV2 and TRBJ2-1, is EPEVTQTPSHQVTQMGQEVILRCVPISNHLYFYWYRQILGQKVEFLVSFYNNEISEKSEIFDDQFSVERPDGSNFTLKIRSTKLEDSAMYFCASREGSGGNEQFFGPGTRLTVL.

The chain employs TRBV19 and TRBJ2-2; 9 nucleotides align to TRBD1. CDR1 and CDR2 from the germline V gene are LNHDA and SQIVND (reference sequence). V dropped 3 bases and J dropped 4; count of bases not matched to a gene: 3. This CDR3 region has 15 residues. In DNA, the CDR3 is TGTGCCAGTAGTATGGGGGACAGGGCCACCGGGGAGCTGTTTTTT. It encodes CASSMGDRATGELFF.

This clone is a singleton in its sample. The chain is built from TRBV10-3 and TRBJ2-1; the match to TRBD2 covers 9 bases. Trimming cost V 10 bases and J 6 bases; bases outside gene matches: 10. Germline V gene lookup returns CDR1 ENHRY and CDR2 SYGVKD. The length of the CDR3 is 14 residues. The CDR3 sequence is CATVASGGFNEQFF. The CDR3 DNA reads as TGTGCCACCGTGGCCAGCGGGGGGTTCAATGAGCAGTTCTTC.

In this sample, this clone turned up once. The chain's CDR3 is CAWRPQGAGNQPQHF. The CDR3 DNA follows: TGTGCCTGGAGACCGCAGGGGGCGGGCAATCAGCCCCAGCATTTT. The chain combines TRBV30 with TRBJ1-5, with 8 bases lining up with TRBD1. V lost 3 bases to trimming and J lost 2 bases; unmatched junction nucleotides: 6. The CDR3 extends over 15 amino acids. Germline-derived CDR1 and CDR2 are GTSNPN and SVGIG (reference sequence).

V gene TRBV5-6 combines with J gene TRBJ1-2; a weak D match, TRBD1 (6 bases). The CDR3 extends over 17 amino acids. Trimming took off 6 bases at V and 2 bases at J, with 23 bases between the two ends. The germline CDR1 and CDR2 sequences are SGHDT and YYEEEE. The CDR3 DNA reads TGTGCCAGCACCGAACAGGGTGTCGTCGTCGGAAACTATGGCTACACCTTC. Amino acid sequence: CASTEQGVVVGNYGYTF.

The rearrangement uses TRBV6-5 and TRBJ1-5; possible D gene TRBD1, 5 bases. Germline values: CDR1 MNHEY, CDR2 SVGAGI. The V end lost 5 bases, the J end lost 6 bases, and 17 bases lay between the germline ends. The CDR3 covers 15 residues. CDR3 nucleotide sequence: TGTGCCAGCAGTCTAACCCGGGGGGGAGGTCAGCCCCAGCATTTT. Protein sequence: CASSLTRGGGQPQHF.

DNA of the CDR3: TGTGCCAGCAGTTACTCGACAGGGTTCAACTACGAGCAGTACTTC. It yields the protein CASSYSTGFNYEQYF. The chain has TRBV6-5 and TRBJ2-7, with 7 bases identical to TRBD1. Germline trimming cut 0 bases from V and 3 bases from J; bases unmatched to any gene: 5. CDR1 and CDR2 from the germline V gene are MNHEY and SVGAGI. The CDR3 contains 15 residues.

The J gene is TRBJ2-7, the V gene TRBV5-6, with no clear D. The germline CDR1 and CDR2 sequences are SGHDT and YYEEEE. Trimming pared 2 bases from V and 7 bases from J, leaving 13 bases between. CDR3 length: 13 residues. DNA for the CDR3: TGTGCCAGCAGCTTCGGCACAGCCGGGGAGCAGTACGTC. Amino acid sequence: CASSFGTAGEQYV.

CDR3 bases: TGTGCCAGCAGCCCCGGGATTAGCTCCTACAATGAGCAGTTCTTC. Translation gives CASSPGISSYNEQFF. The chain employs TRBV7-7 and TRBJ2-1, with D possibly matching TRBD2 (5 bases). Trimming removed 5 bases at V and 0 bases at J, with 11 bases between. The CDR3 has 15 residues. Germline V CDR1 and CDR2: SSHAT, FNYEAQ (reference sequence).

CDR3: CASSPQVFRDTEAFF. The CDR3 region has the DNA TGTGCCAGCAGCCCACAGGTCTTCAGGGACACTGAAGCTTTCTTT. The chain carries TRBV7-2 and TRBJ1-1, with D perhaps TRBD1 (5 bases). V was clipped by 5 bases and J by 3 bases, with 16 bases between them. Germline values: CDR1 SGHTA, CDR2 FQGNSA. This CDR3 contains 15 residues.

This clone has only one observation. The genes are TRBV6-1 and TRBJ1-5, with a weak D call TRBD1 (6 bases). V dropped 3 bases and J dropped 4 bases, with 19 bases sitting between them. The CDR3 is 17 amino acids. Germline CDR1 reads MNHNS; CDR2 reads SASEGT. The chain's CDR3 is CASSDQLQGTLNQPQHF. Written as DNA, the CDR3 is TGTGCCAGCAGTGATCAATTACAGGGAACTCTTAATCAGCCCCAGCATTTT.

This clone has more than one count but fewer than ten. This sequence joins TRBV7-8 and TRBJ2-7, with a weak D call TRBD1 (5 bases). The CDR3 loop spans 14 amino acids. The germline V gene encodes CDR1 SGHVS and CDR2 FQNEAQ. V was clipped by 4 bases and J by 0 bases, with 10 bases between them. This CDR3 is CASSYGHRSYEQYV. The DNA for the CDR3 is TGTGCCAGCAGCTATGGACACCGCTCCTACGAGCAGTACGTC.

The V call is TRBV6-4, the J call TRBJ2-1, with 8 bases identical to TRBD2. Trimming cost V 6 bases and J 5 bases; bases outside gene matches: 9. The CDR3 is 15 residues long. Per the germline V gene, CDR1 is MRHNA and CDR2 is SNTAGT. CDR3 DNA: TGTGCCAGCAGGGCAGCGGGGGCCCTCCACAATGAGCAGTTCTTC. Its translation: CASRAAGALHNEQFF.

The gene calls are TRBV2 and TRBJ2-7, with a possible D match to TRBD1 (6 bases). Looked up from germline, CDR1 is SNHLY and CDR2 is FYNNEI. V lost 6 bases and J 3 bases, leaving 21 bases between the germline ends. The CDR3 runs to 16 residues. The DNA of the CDR3 is TGTGCCAGCAGAGCGGACAGACGGGCAAAGGGCTACGAGCAGTACGTC. This codes for CASRADRRAKGYEQYV.

This chain links TRBV30 with TRBJ2-7, with 8 bases fitting TRBD2. CDR1 is GTSNPN and CDR2 is SVGIG in the germline V gene (reference sequence). The trim removed 2 bases at V and 4 bases at J, leaving 19 bases unmatched. The CDR3 has 18 residues. This CDR3 is CAWSHKRESPSRDYEQYV. CDR3 nucleotides: TGTGCCTGGAGTCATAAGCGGGAGTCCCCCTCCCGTGATTACGAGCAGTACGTC.

The chain recombines TRBV9 with TRBJ2-1; TRBD2 aligns across 9 bases. The ends lost 0 bases at V and 4 bases at J; junction bases unmatched: 11. Per the germline V gene, CDR1 is SGDLS and CDR2 is YYNGEE. The CDR3 is 18 residues long. CDR3 coding DNA: TGTGCCAGCAGCGTAGCCTTAGGGCGGGAGGGGGGATACAATGAGCAGTTCTTC. Its translation: CASSVALGREGGYNEQFF.

In DNA, the CDR3 is TGTGCCAGCAGCCTGACCGGGACAGGTCGAGGTGGCTACACCTTC. Translated, it gives CASSLTGTGRGGYTF. The chain links TRBV7-9 to TRBJ1-2; 8 nucleotides align to TRBD1. Germline loops: CDR1 SEHNR, CDR2 FQNEAQ (reference sequence). The CDR3 runs 15 residues. V lost 5 bases to trimming and J lost 7 bases; unmatched junction nucleotides: 12.

The chain is built from TRBV29-1 and TRBJ2-7, with D possibly matching TRBD1 (6 bases). Trimming removed 5 bases at V and 2 bases at J, with 10 bases between. CDR3 size: 12 residues. The germline V gene has CDR1 SQVTM and CDR2 ANQGSEA. Written as DNA, the CDR3 is TGCAGCGTTTCCCAGGGGCCCTACGAGCAGTACTTC. Translated: CSVSQGPYEQYF.